This entry is about one TCR beta chain. Its antigen is still unknown. Total RNA extraction was carried out from unfractionated whole blood. The study used a library that attached unique molecular identifiers to individual cDNA molecules. TCRdb called the 5' RACE reads again in MiXCR, with one record for every CDR3 protein. Found here are fewer than 150,000 distinct CDR3 sequences, approximately 19% of them singletons; the top ten hold 2.5% to 3%. Germline-derived CDR1 and CDR2 are SGHNT and YYREEE (reference sequence). V was clipped by 1 base and J by 0 bases; unmatched bases: 5. The CDR3 spans 18 residues. These data originate in a study of human T cells and chemical hapten exposure. Looking at the study overall: Among samples, TCR yields varied mainly because of small differences in pooled library volume. Study outcomes and limitations: TCRs exceeding 1 in 1000 frequency stayed unchanged with DPC sensitization.

This sequence originates from a human donor in good health. V gene TRBV5-4 combines with J gene TRBJ2-5, with 14 bases that match TRBD2. Written as DNA, the CDR3 is TGTGCCAGCAGCTTGTGGCCGACTAGCGGGAGGGACCAAGAGACCCAGTACTTC. It is translated as CASSLWPTSGRDQETQYF.